The clone carrying this T cell receptor beta chain turned up a few times. Its target is unknown. Amplification of TCR beta CDR3 regions was performed using RNA transcripts as template. HTBI primers drove first-round RT-PCR of the TCR CDR3. TCRdb analysed the multiplex PCR reads with MiXCR anew, one entry per CDR3 protein. The sample records about 720,000 distinct CDR3 sequences, around 20% being singletons. The CDR3 is made up of 16 amino acids. Trimming took off 3 bases at V and 1 base at J, with 13 bases between the two ends. From germline, CDR1 is MNHNS and CDR2 SASEGT. This record belongs to a study of T cells in Graves' hyperthyroidism and ophthalmopathy. The study's findings and limits: Blood also contained most expanded thyroid clonotypes above 0.001.

Newly diagnosed patients aged 18 to 65 had hyperthyroidism of under 2 months' duration. The sequenced material came from blood. The V gene is TRBV6-1, the J gene TRBJ1-5, with D perhaps matching TRBD1 (6 bases). The receptor was isolated from a woman aged 45 to 65 with Graves' hyperthyroidism that later progressed to Graves' ophthalmopathy. DNA of the CDR3: TGTGCCAGCAGTGAGCTCAGGGGTATAAGCAATCAGCCCCAGCATTTT. Its translation: CASSELRGISNQPQHF.